This T cell receptor beta chain was sequenced for a study of cytotoxic CD8 clonotypes in ibrutinib-treated CLL. The study, taken as a whole, reports: Patients had baseline clonality above age-matched healthy donors, and this clonality moved with circulating CD8+ T-cell counts.

As concerns this clone: Its antigen is not known.

The CDR3 contains 13 residues. Germline assignment: CDR1 KGHSH and CDR2 LQKENI. V was trimmed by 0 bases and J by 9 bases, leaving 9 bases between them. With sequencing, the targeted depth ranged from 1 in 200,000 to 1 in 1 million T cells. Measured with immunoSEQ multiplex PCR; TCRdb has only the in-frame clones, and not every one. Found here are about 300,000 clones, around 77% of them singletons; the top ten hold 5.6%. Source: PBMCs, taken at disease progression, from a patient treated with ibrutinib. The J gene is TRBJ1-5, the V gene TRBV18, with D possibly TRBD1 on 6 matching bases. The receptor comes from a human donor with chronic lymphocytic leukemia. Written as DNA, the CDR3 is TGTGCCAGCTCACCACCGACAGGAGGGCCCCAGCATTTT. It translates to CASSPPTGGPQHF.